Given below is one TCR beta chain in context. Germline V CDR1 and CDR2: ENHRY, SYGVKD. After removal of 6 bases from V and 2 bases from J, the junction contained 8 bases not matched to a gene. This CDR3 has 15 amino acids. The authors' processing: Nucleated cell counts were estimated from reference gene primer amplification. The data were produced by immunoSEQ multiplex PCR, yet TCRdb's version contains in-frame clones alone and is incomplete. V and J calls and clone size follow that table, whereas D and trimming were derived from the DNA. Among some 510,000 clones listed, over 75% were seen once. The data are from a study of blood T cell repertoires in COVID-19.

Sequencing was performed on PBMCs or T cells enriched from blood (not recorded which). The rearrangement uses TRBV10-3 and TRBJ2-3; 7 nucleotides agree with TRBD2. The origin of this receptor is a woman between 40 and 55 years old who had recovered from COVID-19. This CDR3 is CAISGGSGHTDTQYF. The CDR3 nucleotides read TGTGCCATCAGCGGGGGGAGCGGTCACACAGATACGCAGTATTTT.